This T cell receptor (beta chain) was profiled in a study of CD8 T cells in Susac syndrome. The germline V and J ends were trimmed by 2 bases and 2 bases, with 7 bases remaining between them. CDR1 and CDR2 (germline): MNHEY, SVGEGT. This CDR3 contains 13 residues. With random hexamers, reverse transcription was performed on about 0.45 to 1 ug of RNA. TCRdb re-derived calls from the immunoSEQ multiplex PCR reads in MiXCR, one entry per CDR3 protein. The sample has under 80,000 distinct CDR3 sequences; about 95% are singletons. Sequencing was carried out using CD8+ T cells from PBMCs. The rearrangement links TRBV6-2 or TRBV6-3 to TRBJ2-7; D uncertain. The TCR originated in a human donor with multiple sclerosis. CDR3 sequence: CASSYDITYEQYF. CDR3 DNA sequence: TGTGCCAGCAGTTACGATATTACCTACGAGCAGTACTTC.